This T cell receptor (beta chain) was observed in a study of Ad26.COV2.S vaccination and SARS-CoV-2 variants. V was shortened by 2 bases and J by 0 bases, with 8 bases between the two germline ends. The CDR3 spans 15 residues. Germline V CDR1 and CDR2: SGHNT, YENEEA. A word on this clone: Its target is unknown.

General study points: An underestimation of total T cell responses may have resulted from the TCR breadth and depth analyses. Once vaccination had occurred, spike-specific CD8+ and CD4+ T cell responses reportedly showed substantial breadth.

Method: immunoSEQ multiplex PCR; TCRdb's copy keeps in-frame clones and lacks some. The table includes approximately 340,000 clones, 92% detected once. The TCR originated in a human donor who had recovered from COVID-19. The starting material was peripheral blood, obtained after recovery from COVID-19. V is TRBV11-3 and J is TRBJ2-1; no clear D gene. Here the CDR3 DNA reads TGTGCCAGCAGCTTACGCAGTACCTCCTACAATGAGCAGTTCTTC. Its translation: CASSLRSTSYNEQFF. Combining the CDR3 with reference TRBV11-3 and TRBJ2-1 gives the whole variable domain EAGVVQSPRYKIIEKKQPVAFWCNPISGHNTLYWYLQNLGQGPELLIRYENEEAVDDSQLPKDRFSAERLKGVDSTLKIQPAELGDSAVYLCASSLRSTSYNEQFFGPGTRLTVL.